The 16 T cell receptor beta chains presented below share a single source sample, sequenced in a study of identical twins. One entry per CDR3 protein, called by TCRdb with MiXCR from the 5' RACE reads. The repertoire holds around 1.7 million distinct CDR3 sequences, with around a third as singletons. The source material was cord blood. These receptors all stem from a newborn girl in good health.

This clonotype was counted a few times. V usage is TRBV28 and J usage is TRBJ2-4, with 8 bases aligning to TRBD2. The CDR3 consists of 15 residues. The junction had 12 bases not matched to a gene; V was cut back by 6 bases and J by 8 bases. Germline V gene lookup returns CDR1 MDHEN and CDR2 SYDVKM. The chain's CDR3 is CASSPTSGGEDIQYF. Here the CDR3 DNA reads TGTGCCAGCAGCCCTACTAGCGGAGGGGAGGACATTCAGTACTTC.

Concerning this clonotype itself: At one of its ends the junction is not consistent with the germline gene, which may arise from a read error. The chain couples TRBV7-2 to TRBJ1-2, with D unclear. Germline CDR1 and CDR2: SGHTA and FQGNSA. The CDR3 length is 13 residues. This CDR3 reads CAGSFVRIYGYTF. The CDR3 DNA reads TGTGCCGGCAGCTTCGTCAGGATTTATGGCTACACCTTC.

This chain joins TRBV2 and TRBJ2-1; 7 nucleotides match TRBD2. The CDR3 spans 16 residues. Germline V gives CDR1 SNHLY, CDR2 FYNNEI. J was trimmed by 5 bases and V by 5 bases; bases with no gene match: 12. The CDR3 DNA sequence: TGTGCCAGCAGTTATCTAGCGGCCCCAGGCCACAATGAGCAGTTCTTC. Amino acids: CASSYLAAPGHNEQFF.

This clonotype occurred a few times. The chain joins TRBV14 to TRBJ2-7; unclear D gene. Looked up from germline, CDR1 is SGHDN and CDR2 is FVKESK. The CDR3 is 13 residues long. The V gene lost 1 base and the J gene lost 3 bases, with 7 bases spanning the gap. In nucleotides, the CDR3 is TGTGCCAGCAGCCAAGGGCTCATCTACGAGCAGTACTTC. Translated: CASSQGLIYEQYF.

This sequence joins TRBV12-5 and TRBJ2-1; D possibly corresponds to TRBD2 (7 bases). From germline, CDR1 is LGHNT and CDR2 FRNRAP. V lost 2 bases and J lost 9, with 17 bases in between. This CDR3 contains 15 residues. The CDR3 reads CASGLLPRGEGEQFF. CDR3 nucleotide sequence: TGTGCTAGTGGTTTGCTTCCTAGGGGGGAGGGTGAGCAGTTCTTC. Full variable domain (outside the CDR3, taken from reference TRBV12-5 and TRBJ2-1): DARVTQTPRHKVTEMGQEVTMRCQPILGHNTVFWYRQTMMQGLELLAYFRNRAPLDDSGMPKDRFSAEMPDATLATLKIQPSEPRDSAVYFCASGLLPRGEGEQFFGPGTRLTVL.

The J gene is TRBJ1-1, the V gene TRBV3-1; D ambiguous. Germline CDR1 and CDR2: LGHDT and YNNKEL (reference sequence). The V end was cut by 0 bases, the J end by 4 bases, with 9 bases between. The CDR3 extends over 14 amino acids. The CDR3 here is CASSQEAAFTEAFF. The DNA of the CDR3 is TGTGCCAGCAGCCAAGAAGCCGCCTTCACTGAAGCTTTCTTT.

In this sample, this clonotype turned up many times. CDR3 sequence: CASSGQAYEQYF. In DNA, the CDR3 is TGTGCCAGCAGTGGACAGGCCTACGAGCAGTACTTC. The chain uses TRBV2 and TRBJ2-7, with D possibly being TRBD1 (6 bases). V lost 4 bases and J 2 bases, leaving 6 bases between the germline ends. The CDR3 runs 12 residues. Germline lookup yields CDR1 SNHLY and CDR2 FYNNEI.

The rearrangement joins TRBV29-1 to TRBJ2-7; D not resolved. CDR3 size: 11 residues. Trimming removed 5 bases at V and 7 bases at J, with 12 bases between. Germline loops: CDR1 SQVTM, CDR2 ANQGSEA. This CDR3 is CSVRENNEQYF. The CDR3 coding sequence is TGCAGCGTTCGAGAGAACAATGAGCAGTACTTC.

Details on this clonotype: A much larger clone lies one base from this, so it may be a read error. This chain links TRBV2 with TRBJ2-1, with D possibly being TRBD1 (6 bases). The germline gives CDR1 SNHLY, CDR2 FYNNEI. V shed 7 bases and J shed 5 bases, with 9 bases lying between them. The CDR3 length is 12 residues. The CDR3 region is CASNGQHNEQFF. CDR3 DNA sequence: TGTGCCAGCAACGGACAGCACAATGAGCAGTTCTTC.

This clonotype was counted a few times. J is TRBJ2-3 and V is TRBV5-1, with D hard to call. With 0 bases removed from V and 0 bases from J, the gap between germline ends came to 8 bases. This CDR3 region has 15 residues. Per the germline V gene, CDR1 is SGHRS and CDR2 is YFSETQ. CDR3 coding DNA: TGCGCCAGCAGCTTGGAGACGGAAAGCACAGATACGCAGTATTTT. Protein product: CASSLETESTDTQYF.

V usage is TRBV3-1 and J usage is TRBJ2-5; TRBD2 matches at 13 bases. This CDR3 has 19 amino acids. Germline CDR1 is LGHDT and CDR2 is YNNKEL (reference sequence). Trimming at V came to 0 bases and at J to 2 bases, leaving 9 bases not matched to a gene. CDR3 loop: CASSQDSIGLAGVQETQYF. The CDR3 DNA reads TGTGCCAGCAGCCAAGATTCAATCGGACTAGCGGGGGTACAAGAGACCCAGTACTTC.

This clonotype was observed a few times. This chain connects TRBV20-1 to TRBJ2-1; the D gene is possibly TRBD2 (6 bases). Germline CDR1 DFQATT, CDR2 SNEGSKA (reference sequence). The V end lost 3 bases, the J end lost 5 bases, and 11 bases lay between the germline ends. The CDR3 contains 13 residues. CDR3 region: CSARPAGNNEQFF. The CDR3 DNA reads as TGCAGTGCTAGGCCGGCGGGGAACAATGAGCAGTTCTTC.

The chain joins TRBV18 to TRBJ1-5; 7 bases line up with TRBD1. CDR1 and CDR2 (germline): KGHSH, LQKENI. V was clipped by 3 bases and J by 5 bases; unmatched bases: 7. This CDR3 region has 15 residues. This CDR3 reads CASSPRDSSDQPQHF. DNA of the CDR3: TGTGCCAGCTCACCGAGGGACAGCTCGGATCAGCCCCAGCATTTT. Full variable domain (rest looked up from reference TRBV18 and TRBJ1-5): NAGVMQNPRHLVRRRGQEARLRCSPMKGHSHVYWYRQLPEEGLKFMVYLQKENIIDESGMPKERFSAEFPKEGPSILRIQQVVRGDSAAYFCASSPRDSSDQPQHFGDGTRLSIL.

The chain joins TRBV9 to TRBJ2-7; D is unclear. The CDR3 sequence is 13 residues long. V was clipped by 0 bases and J by 2 bases, with 6 bases between them. Germline V gene data show CDR1 as SGDLS and CDR2 as YYNGEE. CDR3 sequence reads: CASSVDTTYEQYF. CDR3 coding DNA: TGTGCCAGCAGCGTAGACACGACCTACGAGCAGTACTTC.

The V call is TRBV10-2, the J call TRBJ2-7, with TRBD1 as a possible D gene (5 bases). The CDR3 is made up of 14 amino acids. V dropped 3 bases and J dropped 7 bases, with 16 bases sitting between them. Looked up from germline, CDR1 is WSHSY and CDR2 is SAAADI. DNA of the CDR3: TGCGCCAGCAGTGACCTGGGGCCCCTCAATGAGCAGTACTTC. It codes for CASSDLGPLNEQYF.

The genes are TRBV9 and TRBJ2-5, with TRBD2 identical over 10 bases. The J segment lost 2 bases and the V segment lost 2 bases, leaving 6 bases of the junction unmatched. The CDR3 extends over 16 amino acids. Germline CDR1 and CDR2: SGDLS and YYNGEE. The CDR3 sequence is CASSVEVGLAQETQYF. DNA for the CDR3: TGTGCCAGCAGCGTGGAGGTGGGACTAGCGCAAGAGACCCAGTACTTC.